Given below is one T cell receptor (beta chain) in context. These data come from a study of blood T cells in healthy people across ages. V was trimmed by 3 bases and J by 2 bases, leaving 14 bases between them. This CDR3 is 14 amino acids long. CDR1 and CDR2 from the germline V gene are SQVTM and ANQGSEA. Then a second PCR, running about 6 to 12 cycles, was carried out with a sample-barcoded 5' primer and a J-beta primer mix. Through a template-switch adaptor with 12 random nucleotides, each cDNA molecule received a tag. TCRdb re-called the 5' RACE reads with MiXCR, one entry per CDR3 protein. The profile shows more than 900,000 distinct CDR3 sequences, almost 25% of them singletons. These same records also appear under a second study, on T cells of mothers and their children. That work adds: The study sampled three healthy Caucasian mothers and their six children. Normalized overlap was always slightly, never significantly, higher in related than unrelated mother-child pairs.

Sequencing input: blood. The chain joins TRBV29-1 to TRBJ2-7; the D gene could be TRBD1 or TRBD2 (5 bases each). This receptor was taken from a girl aged 2-10 years in good health. In nucleotides, the CDR3 is TGCAGCGTTGACGGGACCTCGAGGGCCTACGAGCAGTACTTC. It codes for CSVDGTSRAYEQYF.